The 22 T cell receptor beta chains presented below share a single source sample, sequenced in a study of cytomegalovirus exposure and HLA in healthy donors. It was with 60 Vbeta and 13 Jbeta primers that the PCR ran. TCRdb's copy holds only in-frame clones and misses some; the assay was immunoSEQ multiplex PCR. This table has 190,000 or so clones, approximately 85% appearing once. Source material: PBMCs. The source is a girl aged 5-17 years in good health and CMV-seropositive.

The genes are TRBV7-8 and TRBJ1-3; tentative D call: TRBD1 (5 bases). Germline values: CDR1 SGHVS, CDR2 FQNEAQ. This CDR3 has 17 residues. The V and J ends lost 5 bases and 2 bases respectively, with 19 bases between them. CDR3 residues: CASSAPLGGKTGNTIYF. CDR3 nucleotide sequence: TGTGCCAGCAGCGCGCCCTTGGGGGGAAAGACTGGAAACACCATATATTTT.

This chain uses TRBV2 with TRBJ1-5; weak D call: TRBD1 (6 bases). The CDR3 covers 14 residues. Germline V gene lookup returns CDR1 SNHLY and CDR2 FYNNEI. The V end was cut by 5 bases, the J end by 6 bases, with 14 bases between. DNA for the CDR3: TGTGCCAGCAGTACCCAGGGGAAGAGTCAGCCCCAGCATTTT. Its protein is CASSTQGKSQPQHF.

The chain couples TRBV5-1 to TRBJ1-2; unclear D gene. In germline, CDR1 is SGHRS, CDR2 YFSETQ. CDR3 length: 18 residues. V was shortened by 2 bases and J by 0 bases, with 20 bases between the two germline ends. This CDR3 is CASSLATPGGKANYGYTF. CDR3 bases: TGCGCCAGCAGCTTAGCCACCCCGGGAGGGAAAGCTAACTATGGCTACACCTTC. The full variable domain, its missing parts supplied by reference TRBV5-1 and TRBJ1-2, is KAGVTQTPRYLIKTRGQQVTLSCSPISGHRSVSWYQQTPGQGLQFLFEYFSETQRNKGNFPGRFSGRQFSNSRSEMNVSTLELGDSALYLCASSLATPGGKANYGYTFGSGTRLTVV.

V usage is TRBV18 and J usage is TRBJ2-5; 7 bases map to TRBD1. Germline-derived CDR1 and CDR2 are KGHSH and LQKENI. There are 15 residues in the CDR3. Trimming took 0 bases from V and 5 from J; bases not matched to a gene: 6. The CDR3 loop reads CASSPPAGGMETQYF. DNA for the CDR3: TGTGCCAGCTCACCACCAGCAGGGGGAATGGAGACCCAGTACTTC.

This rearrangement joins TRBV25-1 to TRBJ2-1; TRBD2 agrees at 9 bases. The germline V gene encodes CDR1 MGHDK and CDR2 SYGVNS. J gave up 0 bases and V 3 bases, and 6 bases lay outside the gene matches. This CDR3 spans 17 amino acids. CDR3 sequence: CASSDWRRGGSYNEQFF. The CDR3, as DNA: TGTGCCAGCAGTGATTGGAGGCGGGGGGGCTCCTACAATGAGCAGTTCTTC.

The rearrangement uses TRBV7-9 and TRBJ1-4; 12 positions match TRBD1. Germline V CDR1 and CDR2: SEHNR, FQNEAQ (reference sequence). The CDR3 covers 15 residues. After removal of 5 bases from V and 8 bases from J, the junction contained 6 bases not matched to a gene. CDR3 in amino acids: CASSEGTGGREKLFF. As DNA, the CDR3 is TGTGCCAGCAGCGAAGGGACAGGGGGCCGCGAAAAACTGTTTTTT.

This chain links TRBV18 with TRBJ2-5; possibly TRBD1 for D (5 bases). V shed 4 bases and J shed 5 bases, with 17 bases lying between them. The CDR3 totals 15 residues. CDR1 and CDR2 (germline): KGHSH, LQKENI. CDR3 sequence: CASSLGGQHVETQYF. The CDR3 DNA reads TGTGCCAGCTCACTAGGCGGACAACACGTGGAGACCCAGTACTTC.

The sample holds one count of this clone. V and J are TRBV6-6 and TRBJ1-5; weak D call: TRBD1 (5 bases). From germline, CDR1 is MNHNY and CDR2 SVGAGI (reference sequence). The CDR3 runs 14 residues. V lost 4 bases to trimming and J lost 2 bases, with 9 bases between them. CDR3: CASSSGGGNQPQHF. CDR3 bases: TGTGCCAGCAGTTCGGGGGGTGGCAATCAGCCCCAGCATTTT.

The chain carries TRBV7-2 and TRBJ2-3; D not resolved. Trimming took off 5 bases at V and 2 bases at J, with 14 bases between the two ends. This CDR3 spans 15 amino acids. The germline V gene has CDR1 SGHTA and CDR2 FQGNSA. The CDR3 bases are TGTGCCAGCAGCGCCACTTGGGCCCACACAGATACGCAGTATTTT. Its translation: CASSATWAHTDTQYF.

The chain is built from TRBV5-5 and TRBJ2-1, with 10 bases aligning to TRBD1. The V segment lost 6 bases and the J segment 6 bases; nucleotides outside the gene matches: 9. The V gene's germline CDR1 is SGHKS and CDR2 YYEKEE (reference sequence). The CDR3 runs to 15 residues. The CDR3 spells CASTPRQGAVNEQFF. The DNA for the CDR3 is TGTGCCAGCACCCCCCGACAGGGGGCGGTCAATGAGCAGTTCTTC. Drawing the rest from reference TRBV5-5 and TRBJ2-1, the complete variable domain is DAGVTQSPTHLIKTRGQQVTLRCSPISGHKSVSWYQQVLGQGPQFIFQYYEKEERGRGNFPDRFSARQFPNYSSELNVNALLLGDSALYLCASTPRQGAVNEQFFGPGTRLTVL.

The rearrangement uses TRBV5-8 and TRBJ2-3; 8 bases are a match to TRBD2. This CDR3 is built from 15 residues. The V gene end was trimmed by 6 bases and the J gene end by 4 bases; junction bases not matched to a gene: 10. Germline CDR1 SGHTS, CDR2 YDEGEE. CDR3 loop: CASNVFSGVADTQYF. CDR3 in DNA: TGTGCCAGCAACGTATTTAGCGGGGTTGCAGATACGCAGTATTTT. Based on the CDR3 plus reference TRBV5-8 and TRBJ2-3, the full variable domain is EAGVTQSPTHLIKTRGQQATLRCSPISGHTSVYWYQQALGLGLQFLLWYDEGEERNRGNFPPRFSGRQFPNYSSELNVNALELEDSALYLCASNVFSGVADTQYFGPGTRLTVL.

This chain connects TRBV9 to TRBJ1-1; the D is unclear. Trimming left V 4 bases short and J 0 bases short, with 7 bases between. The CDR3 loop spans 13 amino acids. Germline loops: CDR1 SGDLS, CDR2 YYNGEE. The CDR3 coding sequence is TGTGCCAGCAGCCGTCAGATGAACACTGAAGCTTTCTTT. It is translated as CASSRQMNTEAFF.

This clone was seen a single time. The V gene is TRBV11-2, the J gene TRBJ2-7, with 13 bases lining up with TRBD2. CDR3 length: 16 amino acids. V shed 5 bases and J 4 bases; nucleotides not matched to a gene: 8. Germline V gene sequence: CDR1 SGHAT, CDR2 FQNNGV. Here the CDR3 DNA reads TGTGCCAGCAGCCAAGAGACTAGCGGGGGGCGTTACGAGCAGTACTTC. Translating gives CASSQETSGGRYEQYF.

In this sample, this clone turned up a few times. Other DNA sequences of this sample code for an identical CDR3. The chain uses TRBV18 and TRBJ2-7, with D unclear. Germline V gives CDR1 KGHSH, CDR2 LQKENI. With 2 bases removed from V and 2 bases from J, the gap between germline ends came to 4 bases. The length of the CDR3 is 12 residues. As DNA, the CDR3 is TGTGCCAGCTCACCAGAGGCCTACGAGCAGTACTTC. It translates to CASSPEAYEQYF.

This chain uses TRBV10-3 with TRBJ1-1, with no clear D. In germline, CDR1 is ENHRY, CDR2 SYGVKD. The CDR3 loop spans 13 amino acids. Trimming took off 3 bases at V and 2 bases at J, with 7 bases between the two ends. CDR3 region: CAISDPKNTEAFF. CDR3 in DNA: TGTGCCATCAGTGACCCCAAAAACACTGAAGCTTTCTTT.

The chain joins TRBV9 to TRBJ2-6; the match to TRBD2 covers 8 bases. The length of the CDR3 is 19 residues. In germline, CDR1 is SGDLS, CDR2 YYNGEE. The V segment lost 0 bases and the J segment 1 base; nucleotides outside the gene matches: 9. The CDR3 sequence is CASSVAPGGGTSGANVLTF. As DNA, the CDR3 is TGTGCCAGCAGCGTAGCTCCGGGGGGGGGAACATCTGGGGCCAACGTCCTGACTTTC.

The CDR3 here is CASSFDRGRQPQHF. CDR3 bases: TGTGCCAGCAGCTTCGACAGGGGGCGTCAGCCCCAGCATTTT. The chain links TRBV7-8 to TRBJ1-5; the match to TRBD1 covers 10 bases. Germline V gives CDR1 SGHVS, CDR2 FQNEAQ. The V and J ends lost 3 bases and 6 bases, in that order; junction bases with no gene match: 2. The CDR3 runs 14 residues.

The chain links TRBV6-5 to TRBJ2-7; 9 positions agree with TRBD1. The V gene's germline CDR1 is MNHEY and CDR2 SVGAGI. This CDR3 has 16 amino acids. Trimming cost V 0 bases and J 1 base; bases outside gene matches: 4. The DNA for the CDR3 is TGTGCCAGCAGTTACTCCTCCGGACAGGGGTCCTACGAGCAGTACTTC. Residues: CASSYSSGQGSYEQYF.

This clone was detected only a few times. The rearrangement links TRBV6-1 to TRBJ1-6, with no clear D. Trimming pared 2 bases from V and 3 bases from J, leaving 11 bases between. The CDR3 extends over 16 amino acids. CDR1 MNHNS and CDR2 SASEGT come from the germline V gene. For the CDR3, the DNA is TGTGCCAGCAGTGAAAGACAAGACATCTATAATTCACCCCTCCACTTT. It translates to CASSERQDIYNSPLHF.

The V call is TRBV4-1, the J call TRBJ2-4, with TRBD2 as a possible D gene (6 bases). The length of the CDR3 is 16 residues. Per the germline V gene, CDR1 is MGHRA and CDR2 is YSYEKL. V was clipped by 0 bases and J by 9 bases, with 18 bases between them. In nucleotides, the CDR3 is TGCGCCAGCAGCCAAGATATCACTAGCCGCGTTTCCATTCAGTACTTC. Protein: CASSQDITSRVSIQYF.

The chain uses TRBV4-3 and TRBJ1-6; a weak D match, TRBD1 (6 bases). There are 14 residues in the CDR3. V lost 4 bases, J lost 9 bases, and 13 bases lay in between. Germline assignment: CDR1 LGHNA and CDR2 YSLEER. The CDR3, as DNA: TGCGCCAGCAGCCTTACAGGGACGAGTTCACCCCTCCACTTT. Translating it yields CASSLTGTSSPLHF.

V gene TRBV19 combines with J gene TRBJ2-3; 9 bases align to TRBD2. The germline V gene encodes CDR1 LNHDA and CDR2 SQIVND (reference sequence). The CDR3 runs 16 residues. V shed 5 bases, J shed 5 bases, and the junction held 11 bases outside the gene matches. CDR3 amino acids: CASSPITSGLGDTQYF. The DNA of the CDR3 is TGTGCCAGTAGTCCCATTACTAGCGGGTTGGGAGATACGCAGTATTTT. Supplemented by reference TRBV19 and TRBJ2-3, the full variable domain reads DGGITQSPKYLFRKEGQNVTLSCEQNLNHDAMYWYRQDPGQGLRLIYYSQIVNDFQKGDIAEGYSVSREKKESFPLTVTSAQKNPTAFYLCASSPITSGLGDTQYFGPGTRLTVL.